This T cell receptor (beta chain) was sequenced during a study of alternative splicing in chronic myeloid leukemia remission (dated by TCRdb to the early 2020s). General notes on the study: Peripheral blood from chronic-phase CML patients at diagnosis and remission was profiled by RNA sequencing and compared with healthy donors. The median age was around 55 years at diagnosis and about 60 at remission, while healthy controls had a median age of 37. Female/male counts of 11/5 were recorded for diagnosis samples, 8/3 for remission samples and 2/4 for controls. Trizol was used to extract total RNA from peripheral blood mononuclear cells of the diagnosis, remission and control samples. Beyond this particular receptor, the publication reports: At remission, blood cell composition had been reconfigured so that it resembled normal controls enriched in lymphoid cells. Strong differences in blood cell composition were observed between timepoints, with a shift from myeloid progenitor enrichment at diagnosis to mature lymphoid enrichment at remission.

Notes on this clonotype: No cognate antigen has been identified for it.

The CDR3 sequence holds 15 residues, the cysteine and phenylalanine included. No DNA has been recorded. The germline V gene (reference sequence) yields MNHEY for CDR1 and SMNVEV for CDR2. Receptors were amplified or captured by bulk RNA-seq. The TruSeq Stranded RNA sample prep kit was used to generate libraries of poly-A-enriched mRNA from an input of approximately 0.9 ug total RNA. Paired-end sequencing was carried out on a HiSeq 2500, and each sample was sequenced in triplicate. RNA-seq read length was 125 nucleotides per mate. Per the original workflow: Reads were trimmed and aligned to hg38 with STAR v2.7, with quality control by FASTQC, RSeQC and multiqc. Salmon 0.14.1 was used to quantify gene expression levels as transcripts per million (TPM). Principal component analysis suggested that trial, library batch, sequencing batch, treatment regimen and sex did not drive transcriptomic profiles. After the reads were reprocessed by TCRdb, one entry was made per CDR3 protein sequence, with no DNA. TCRdb's processing, not the authors' own work, is the source of the V and J calls. Here the sample has hundreds of distinct CDR3 sequences; 96% occur a single time. The top ten constitute more than 11% of the sample.

As normal controls, peripheral blood was provided by six healthy donors. The V gene is TRBV27 and the J gene is TRBJ1-1. The clonotype was recovered from a person aged 30 to 50 in good health. The source material was PBMCs. CDR3 loop: CASSPLGGGNTEAFF.